Listed below are T cell receptor beta chains from one sample, sequenced in a study of shared clonotypes between healthy human individuals. TCRdb's copy holds only in-frame clones and misses some; the assay was immunoSEQ multiplex PCR. The table includes 300,000 to 400,000 clones, 73% detected once. Sequenced: memory CD4+ T cells sorted from blood. The receptors originated from a man aged 30 to 39 in good health. Both conserved end residues are part of each CDR3. The D gene is left open where the match is weak. Clone size is stated in some rows and not others, as once, few, many or a class when expanded.

J gene: TRBJ2-3
D gene: NA
clone size: NA
V gene: TRBV18
CDR3 DNA: TGTGCCAGCTCACTAACGGCCCAACAGGGAGGGACGCAGTATTTT
CDR3 protein: CASSLTAQQGGTQYF

J gene: TRBJ1-2
D gene: NA
clone size: NA
V gene: TRBV5-8
CDR3 DNA: TGTGCCAGCAGCCGGGGGCCGAACTATGGCTACACCTTC
CDR3 protein: CASSRGPNYGYTF

J gene: TRBJ2-3
D gene: TRBD1
clone size: NA
V gene: TRBV28
CDR3 DNA: TGTGCCAGCAGTTTCAGGGGGCGACTGGATACGCAGTATTTT
CDR3 protein: CASSFRGRLDTQYF

J gene: TRBJ1-5
D gene: NA
clone size: many
V gene: TRBV9
CDR3 DNA: TGTGCCAGCAGCGTTCAGGCTGATAGCAATCAGCCCCAGCATTTT
CDR3 protein: CASSVQADSNQPQHF

J gene: TRBJ2-7
D gene: NA
clone size: NA
V gene: TRBV11-2
CDR3 DNA: TGTGCCAGCAGCTTATGGGTTACTGGCCCGAGCTCCTACGAGCAGTACTTC
CDR3 protein: CASSLWVTGPSSYEQYF

J gene: TRBJ2-5
D gene: NA
clone size: NA
V gene: TRBV5-6
CDR3 DNA: TGTGCCAGCAGCGAGGCCTTGGACCAAGAGACCCAGTACTTC
CDR3 protein: CASSEALDQETQYF

J gene: TRBJ2-7
D gene: NA
clone size: NA
V gene: TRBV19
CDR3 DNA: TGTGCCAGTAAATTGGCGGACACAACCTACGAGCAGTACTTC
CDR3 protein: CASKLADTTYEQYF

J gene: TRBJ2-7
D gene: NA
clone size: NA
V gene: TRBV18
CDR3 DNA: TGTGCCAGCTCAAGAAATAATAGGGCCTACGAGCAGTACTTC
CDR3 protein: CASSRNNRAYEQYF

J gene: TRBJ2-3
D gene: TRBD2
clone size: NA
V gene: TRBV28
CDR3 DNA: TGTGCCAGCAAGTTTGGGGCCGCGGGAGGACTCACAGATACGCAGTATTTT
CDR3 protein: CASKFGAAGGLTDTQYF

J gene: TRBJ2-7
D gene: TRBD2
clone size: few
V gene: TRBV7-2
CDR3 DNA: TGTGCCAGCGTTAGCGGGACTTCCTACGAGCAGTACTTC
CDR3 protein: CASVSGTSYEQYF

J gene: TRBJ1-1
D gene: NA
clone size: NA
V gene: TRBV11-2
CDR3 DNA: TGTGCCAGCAGCTTATATCGCGGGAACACTGAAGCTTTCTTT
CDR3 protein: CASSLYRGNTEAFF

J gene: TRBJ1-1
D gene: TRBD1
clone size: NA
V gene: TRBV6-1
CDR3 DNA: TGTGCCAGCAGTGCCCGACAGGGGGCGGACACTGAAGCTTTCTTT
CDR3 protein: CASSARQGADTEAFF

J gene: TRBJ2-3
D gene: NA
clone size: NA
V gene: TRBV5-1
CDR3 DNA: TGCGCCAGCAGCTTAACTAGAAAAGACACAGATACGCAGTATTTT
CDR3 protein: CASSLTRKDTDTQYF

J gene: TRBJ2-3
D gene: NA
clone size: NA
V gene: TRBV5-5
CDR3 DNA: TGTGCCAGCAGCTTGGGTATTGGGCCCCCGGGCACAGATACGCAGTATTTT
CDR3 protein: CASSLGIGPPGTDTQYF

J gene: TRBJ2-7
D gene: NA
clone size: NA
V gene: TRBV27
CDR3 DNA: TGTGCCAGCACCCGGAGTGGGTCGGGTCCTTACGAGCAGTACTTC
CDR3 protein: CASTRSGSGPYEQYF

J gene: TRBJ2-1
D gene: NA
clone size: NA
V gene: TRBV6-5
CDR3 DNA: TGTGCCAGCGGACAACAGGGAAATGAGCAGTTCTTC
CDR3 protein: CASGQQGNEQFF

J gene: TRBJ2-7
D gene: NA
clone size: NA
V gene: TRBV15
CDR3 DNA: TGTGCCACCAGCAGGGGGACTTCCTACGAGCAGTACTTC
CDR3 protein: CATSRGTSYEQYF

J gene: TRBJ1-1
D gene: NA
clone size: NA
V gene: TRBV9
CDR3 DNA: TGTGCCAGCAGCGCGGGACCGACGAACACTGAAGCTTTCTTT
CDR3 protein: CASSAGPTNTEAFF

J gene: TRBJ2-1
D gene: NA
clone size: once
V gene: TRBV10-3
CDR3 DNA: TGTGCCATCAGCCCCGGACGCCAAGGTGAGCAGTTCTTC
CDR3 protein: CAISPGRQGEQFF

J gene: TRBJ1-2
D gene: NA
clone size: NA
V gene: TRBV6-4
CDR3 DNA: TGTGCCAGCAGTAACTCAGGGGCCCTTAACTATGGCTACACCTTC
CDR3 protein: CASSNSGALNYGYTF

J gene: TRBJ2-3
D gene: NA
clone size: NA
V gene: TRBV7-2
CDR3 DNA: TGTGCCAGCAGCTTACAGGGGCCAGATACGCAGTATTTT
CDR3 protein: CASSLQGPDTQYF

J gene: TRBJ1-5
D gene: NA
clone size: NA
V gene: TRBV19
CDR3 DNA: TGTGCCAGTAGTATCCCGGGAGACTATCAGCCCCAGCATTTT
CDR3 protein: CASSIPGDYQPQHF

J gene: TRBJ2-3
D gene: NA
clone size: NA
V gene: TRBV5-1
CDR3 DNA: TGCGCCAGCAGCTTGGTTTCTCCTCATTTGGGGGGCGGTACGCAGTATTTT
CDR3 protein: CASSLVSPHLGGGTQYF

J gene: TRBJ2-5
D gene: NA
clone size: NA
V gene: TRBV7-2
CDR3 DNA: TGTGCCAGCAGCTTTAATGGGTACCAAGAGACCCAGTACTTC
CDR3 protein: CASSFNGYQETQYF

J gene: TRBJ1-3
D gene: NA
clone size: NA
V gene: TRBV5-1
CDR3 DNA: TGCGCCAGCAGCTTGGGACAGACGGCGAGGAACACCATATATTTT
CDR3 protein: CASSLGQTARNTIYF

J gene: TRBJ2-7
D gene: TRBD2
clone size: few
V gene: TRBV5-1
CDR3 DNA: TGCGCCAGCAGCCCGGGACTAGCGGGAGTGCCATACGAGCAGTACTTC
CDR3 protein: CASSPGLAGVPYEQYF

J gene: TRBJ1-3
D gene: NA
clone size: few
V gene: TRBV7-2
CDR3 DNA: TGTGCCAGCAGCTTCGGACCTGCCTCTGGAAACACCATATATTTT
CDR3 protein: CASSFGPASGNTIYF

J gene: TRBJ2-7
D gene: TRBD2
clone size: NA
V gene: TRBV19
CDR3 DNA: TGTGCCAGTTGTAGCGGGGGGAGCTCCTACGAGCAGTACTTC
CDR3 protein: CASCSGGSSYEQYF

J gene: TRBJ1-4
D gene: TRBD1
clone size: NA
V gene: TRBV28
CDR3 DNA: TGTGCCAGCCAGCGGGGGGGACAGAATGAAAAACTGTTTTTT
CDR3 protein: CASQRGGQNEKLFF

J gene: TRBJ2-2
D gene: NA
clone size: NA
V gene: TRBV28
CDR3 DNA: TGTGCCAGCAGTTCCCCAGGGGTAAGGACCGGGGAGCTGTTTTTT
CDR3 protein: CASSSPGVRTGELFF

J gene: TRBJ2-7
D gene: NA
clone size: NA
V gene: TRBV19
CDR3 DNA: TGTGCCAGTAGCCCTCAGGGTGGCCTCGAGCAGTACTTC
CDR3 protein: CASSPQGGLEQYF

J gene: TRBJ1-3
D gene: NA
clone size: NA
V gene: TRBV19
CDR3 DNA: TGTGCCAGTAGTATATCGGACGTGGACTCTGGAAACACCATATATTTT
CDR3 protein: CASSISDVDSGNTIYF

J gene: TRBJ2-3
D gene: TRBD1
clone size: few
V gene: TRBV7-3
CDR3 DNA: TGTGCCAGCAGCTTCCGGGACAGATACACAGATACGCAGTATTTT
CDR3 protein: CASSFRDRYTDTQYF

J gene: TRBJ1-5
D gene: NA
clone size: NA
V gene: TRBV28
CDR3 DNA: TGTGCCAGCAGCCTACGCCGGGGGAACAATCAGCCCCAGCATTTT
CDR3 protein: CASSLRRGNNQPQHF

J gene: TRBJ2-2
D gene: TRBD2
clone size: NA
V gene: TRBV5-5
CDR3 DNA: TGTGCCAGCAGCTTGGCCGGCGGGAGGGGAGGGGAGCTGTTTTTT
CDR3 protein: CASSLAGGRGGELFF

J gene: TRBJ2-1
D gene: NA
clone size: NA
V gene: TRBV18
CDR3 DNA: TGTGCCAGCTCCCGGTCAGGGGCTGAGCAGTTCTTC
CDR3 protein: CASSRSGAEQFF

J gene: TRBJ1-2
D gene: NA
clone size: NA
V gene: TRBV30
CDR3 DNA: TGTGCCTGGAGTAAGGCCAGGGGCCGCTATGGCTACACCTTC
CDR3 protein: CAWSKARGRYGYTF

J gene: TRBJ1-5
D gene: TRBD1
clone size: NA
V gene: TRBV19
CDR3 DNA: TGTGCCAGTAGTTGGACAGGGGATCAGCCCCAGCATTTT
CDR3 protein: CASSWTGDQPQHF

J gene: TRBJ2-1
D gene: NA
clone size: NA
V gene: TRBV4-3
CDR3 DNA: TGCGCCAGCAGCCAAGAGAGGACTAACTACAATGAGCAGTTCTTC
CDR3 protein: CASSQERTNYNEQFF

J gene: TRBJ2-1
D gene: NA
clone size: NA
V gene: TRBV25-1
CDR3 DNA: TGTGCCAGCAGTGAAACCGGACTGGGACACAATGAGCAGTTCTTC
CDR3 protein: CASSETGLGHNEQFF

J gene: TRBJ2-1
D gene: TRBD2
clone size: few
V gene: TRBV19
CDR3 DNA: TGTGCCAGTCGACTAGCGGGAGGCAACGCCTACAATGAGCAGTTCTTC
CDR3 protein: CASRLAGGNAYNEQFF

J gene: TRBJ2-3
D gene: TRBD1
clone size: once
V gene: TRBV15
CDR3 DNA: TGTGCCACCTCCCGGGGACAGGGTACAGATACGCAGTATTTT
CDR3 protein: CATSRGQGTDTQYF

J gene: TRBJ2-7
D gene: NA
clone size: NA
V gene: TRBV28
CDR3 DNA: TGTGCCAGCAGCCCTCCCGCCCGTCAGCAGTACTTC
CDR3 protein: CASSPPARQQYF

J gene: TRBJ2-5
D gene: NA
clone size: once
V gene: TRBV4-2
CDR3 DNA: TGTGCCAGCAGCCAAGATTGGACAGTCTGGGAGACCCAGTACTTC
CDR3 protein: CASSQDWTVWETQYF

J gene: TRBJ2-1
D gene: NA
clone size: NA
V gene: TRBV19
CDR3 DNA: TGTGCCAGTAGCCGACTAGAGGGCTTGAATGAGCAGTTCTTC
CDR3 protein: CASSRLEGLNEQFF

J gene: TRBJ2-7
D gene: TRBD2
clone size: few
V gene: TRBV6-6
CDR3 DNA: TGTGCCAGCAGTTACGGCCCTAGCGGAGGCTACGAGCAGTACTTC
CDR3 protein: CASSYGPSGGYEQYF

J gene: TRBJ2-3
D gene: NA
clone size: NA
V gene: TRBV18
CDR3 DNA: TGTGCCAGCTCACCAATGGGGGGCCCAGATACGCAGTATTTT
CDR3 protein: CASSPMGGPDTQYF